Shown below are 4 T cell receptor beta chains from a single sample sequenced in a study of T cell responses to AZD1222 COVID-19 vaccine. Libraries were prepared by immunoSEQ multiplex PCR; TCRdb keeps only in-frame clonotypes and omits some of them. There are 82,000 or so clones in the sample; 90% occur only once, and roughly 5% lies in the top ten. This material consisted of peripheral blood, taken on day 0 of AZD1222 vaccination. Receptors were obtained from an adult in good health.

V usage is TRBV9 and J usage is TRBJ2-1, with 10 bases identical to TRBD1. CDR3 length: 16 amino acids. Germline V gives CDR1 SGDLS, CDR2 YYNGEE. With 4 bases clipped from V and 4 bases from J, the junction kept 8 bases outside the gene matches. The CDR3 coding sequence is TGTGCCAGCAGCCTCCAAGGGACAGGGGTTTACAATGAGCAGTTCTTC. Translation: CASSLQGTGVYNEQFF.

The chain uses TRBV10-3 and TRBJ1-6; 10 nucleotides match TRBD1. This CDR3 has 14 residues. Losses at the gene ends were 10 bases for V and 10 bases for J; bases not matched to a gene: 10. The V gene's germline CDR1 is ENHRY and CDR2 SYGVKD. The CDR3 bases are TGTGCCAACCAAATGGACAGGGGGAACTCACCCCTCCACTTT. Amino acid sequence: CANQMDRGNSPLHF.

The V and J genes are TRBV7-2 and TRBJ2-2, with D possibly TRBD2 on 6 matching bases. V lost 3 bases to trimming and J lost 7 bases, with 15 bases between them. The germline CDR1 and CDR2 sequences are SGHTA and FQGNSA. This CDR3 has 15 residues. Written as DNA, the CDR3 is TGTGCCAGCAGCTTCGAGAGGAGGAGGGGCGGGGAGCTGTTTTTT. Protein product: CASSFERRRGGELFF.

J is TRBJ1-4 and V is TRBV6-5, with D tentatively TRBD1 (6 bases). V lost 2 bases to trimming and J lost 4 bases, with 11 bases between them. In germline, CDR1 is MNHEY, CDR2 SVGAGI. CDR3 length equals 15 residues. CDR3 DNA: TGTGCCAGCAGTTACACAGGGACTGGTAATGAAAAACTGTTTTTT. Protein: CASSYTGTGNEKLFF.